This entry lists 14 T cell receptor beta chains sequenced from one sample in a study of CD8 T cells in Susac syndrome. An input of 0.5 to 1 ug of RNA was subjected to reverse transcription using random hexamers. From the immunoSEQ multiplex PCR reads, TCRdb called clonotypes with MiXCR, one entry per CDR3 protein. The sample includes around 69,000 distinct CDR3 sequences, about 93% seen only once; the top ten take approximately 0.45%. Sequencing input: CD8+ T cells from PBMCs. The receptors were sampled from a human donor with Susac syndrome.

The count of this clonotype is one. The V and J genes are TRBV3-1 and TRBJ2-7, with TRBD1 matching 7 bases. Looked up from germline, CDR1 is LGHDT and CDR2 is YNNKEL (reference sequence). V gave up 1 base and J gave up 5 bases; unmatched junction bases: 5. The CDR3 runs to 14 residues. This CDR3 is CASSQGTGYHEQYF. CDR3 nucleotide sequence: TGTGCCAGCAGCCAAGGGACAGGTTACCACGAGCAGTACTTC.

The gene calls are TRBV6-1 and TRBJ1-5; D gene uncertain. The germline V gene encodes CDR1 MNHNS and CDR2 SASEGT. This CDR3 has 13 amino acids. Trimming removed 0 bases at V and 11 bases at J, with 11 bases between. DNA for the CDR3: TGTGCCAGCAGTGAAGCCCTGGACCCGTCCCAGCATTTT. It codes for CASSEALDPSQHF.

This clonotype was counted a single time. V usage is TRBV20-1 and J usage is TRBJ2-7; TRBD2 matches at 9 bases. Germline CDR1 DFQATT, CDR2 SNEGSKA (reference sequence). CDR3 length: 16 amino acids. V lost 6 bases and J lost 2; bases outside the gene matches: 14. The CDR3: CSADPLAGTNTYEQYF. CDR3 nucleotide sequence: TGCAGTGCCGACCCCCTAGCGGGAACGAATACCTACGAGCAGTACTTC.

V is TRBV3-1 and J is TRBJ2-3; 12 bases map to TRBD2. Losses at the gene ends were 4 bases for V and 5 bases for J; bases not matched to a gene: 4. The CDR3 contains 15 residues. Germline values: CDR1 LGHDT, CDR2 YNNKEL (reference sequence). As DNA, the CDR3 is TGTGCCAGCAGCCGGCTAGCGGGGGGGAAAGATACGCAGTATTTT. Residues: CASSRLAGGKDTQYF.

The chain couples TRBV20-1 to TRBJ2-7; 15 nucleotides agree with TRBD2. V shed 1 base and J 3 bases; nucleotides not matched to a gene: 13. CDR3 size: 19 residues. Germline CDR1 is DFQATT and CDR2 is SNEGSKA (reference sequence). The CDR3 loop reads CSARVGGTTGLAGGYEQYF. The CDR3 DNA sequence: TGCAGTGCTAGAGTGGGAGGGACGACGGGACTAGCGGGAGGCTACGAGCAGTACTTC.

This clonotype was seen only a few times. V is TRBV2 and J is TRBJ1-5; TRBD1 might be the D (5 bases). The CDR3 has 14 residues. CDR1 and CDR2 (germline): SNHLY, FYNNEI. V lost 8 bases and J lost 5, with 16 bases in between. In DNA, the CDR3 is TGTGCCAGCCGGGGACCAGGGATTTATCAGCCCCAGCATTTT. This sequence encodes CASRGPGIYQPQHF.

This clonotype was counted once. The genes are TRBV13 and TRBJ1-5, with D maybe TRBD1 (6 bases). There are 16 residues in the CDR3. Deletions cut 5 bases from V and 0 bases from J, with 14 bases between. Germline V lookup: CDR1 PRHDT, CDR2 FYEKMQ (reference sequence). Here the CDR3 reads CASSAGHLGSNQPQHF. In DNA form, the CDR3 reads TGTGCCAGCAGCGCGGGACACCTCGGTAGCAATCAGCCCCAGCATTTT.

The J gene is TRBJ2-3, the V gene TRBV4-1; D possibly corresponds to TRBD2 (5 bases). The CDR3 spans 16 residues. Trimming left V 0 bases short and J 3 bases short, with 13 bases between. Germline V CDR1 and CDR2: MGHRA, YSYEKL. The CDR3 nucleotides are TGCGCCAGCAGCCAAGATCCCACGCGGGTTACAGATACGCAGTATTTT. It codes for CASSQDPTRVTDTQYF.

The rearrangement uses TRBV15 and TRBJ2-1; 9 bases match TRBD2. V was pared by 0 bases and J by 7 bases, with 10 bases of the junction left unmatched. Germline V gene lookup returns CDR1 LNHNV and CDR2 YYDKDF (reference sequence). This CDR3 has 17 amino acids. The chain's CDR3 is CATSRDGGSGGGNEQFF. The CDR3 nucleotides read TGTGCCACCAGCAGAGATGGAGGTAGCGGGGGAGGTAATGAGCAGTTCTTC.

CDR3 residues: CASRYNIDADTQYF. As DNA, the CDR3 is TGTGCCAGCAGATATAACATAGACGCAGATACGCAGTATTTT. V usage is TRBV27 and J usage is TRBJ2-3, with D hard to call. CDR3 length equals 14 residues. Between the trimmed V and J ends, which lost 6 bases and 4 bases, there was a span of 14 bases. Looked up from germline, CDR1 is MNHEY and CDR2 is SMNVEV (reference sequence).

The chain combines TRBV10-3 with TRBJ1-1; D uncertain. Germline V CDR1 and CDR2: ENHRY, SYGVKD. Trimming took 2 bases from V and 2 from J, leaving 9 bases between them. The CDR3 loop spans 14 amino acids. CDR3 amino acids: CAISEGGGNTEAFF. The CDR3 DNA reads as TGTGCCATCAGTGAGGGCGGAGGTAACACTGAAGCTTTCTTT.

The gene calls are TRBV6-2 or TRBV6-3 and TRBJ1-1, with 8 bases fitting TRBD1. Germline V lookup: CDR1 MNHEY, CDR2 SVGEGT. The CDR3 totals 13 residues. V lost 3 bases to trimming and J lost 11 bases; unmatched junction nucleotides: 8. The CDR3 loop is CASSYLPGQEAFF. DNA of the CDR3: TGTGCCAGCAGTTATCTCCCGGGACAGGAGGCTTTCTTT.

This chain connects TRBV15 to TRBJ2-3, with 8 nucleotides matching TRBD1. Germline V gene sequence: CDR1 LNHNV, CDR2 YYDKDF (reference sequence). The CDR3 consists of 14 residues. Unmatched junction bases numbered 7, after V lost 5 bases and J lost 6 bases. For the CDR3, the DNA is TGTGCCACCAGCCTCCGGACAGGGCCCGATACGCAGTATTTT. Its translation is CATSLRTGPDTQYF.

The chain uses TRBV15 and TRBJ1-1; a weak D match, TRBD1 (5 bases). The V end lost 2 bases, the J end lost 0 bases, and 10 bases lay between the germline ends. The CDR3 totals 15 residues. Germline V gene sequence: CDR1 LNHNV, CDR2 YYDKDF (reference sequence). The CDR3 DNA follows: TGTGCCACCAGCAGATCAACAGGAATGAACACTGAAGCTTTCTTT. It is translated as CATSRSTGMNTEAFF.